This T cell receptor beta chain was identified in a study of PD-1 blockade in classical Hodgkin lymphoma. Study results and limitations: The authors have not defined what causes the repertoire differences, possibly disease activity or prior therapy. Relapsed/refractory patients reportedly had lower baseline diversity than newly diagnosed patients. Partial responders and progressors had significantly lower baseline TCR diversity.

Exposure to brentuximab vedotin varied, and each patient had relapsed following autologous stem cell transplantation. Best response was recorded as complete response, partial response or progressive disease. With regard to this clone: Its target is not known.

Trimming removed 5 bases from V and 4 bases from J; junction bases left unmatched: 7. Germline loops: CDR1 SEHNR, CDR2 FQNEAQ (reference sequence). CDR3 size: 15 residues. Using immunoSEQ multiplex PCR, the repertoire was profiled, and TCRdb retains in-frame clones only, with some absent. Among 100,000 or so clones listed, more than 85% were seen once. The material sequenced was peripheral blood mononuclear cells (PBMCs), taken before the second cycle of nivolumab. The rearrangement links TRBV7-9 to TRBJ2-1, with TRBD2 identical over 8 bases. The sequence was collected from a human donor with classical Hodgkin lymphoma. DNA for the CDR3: TGTGCCAGCAGCCCACCACCGGGGGGGTACAATGAGCAGTTCTTC. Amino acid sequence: CASSPPPGGYNEQFF.